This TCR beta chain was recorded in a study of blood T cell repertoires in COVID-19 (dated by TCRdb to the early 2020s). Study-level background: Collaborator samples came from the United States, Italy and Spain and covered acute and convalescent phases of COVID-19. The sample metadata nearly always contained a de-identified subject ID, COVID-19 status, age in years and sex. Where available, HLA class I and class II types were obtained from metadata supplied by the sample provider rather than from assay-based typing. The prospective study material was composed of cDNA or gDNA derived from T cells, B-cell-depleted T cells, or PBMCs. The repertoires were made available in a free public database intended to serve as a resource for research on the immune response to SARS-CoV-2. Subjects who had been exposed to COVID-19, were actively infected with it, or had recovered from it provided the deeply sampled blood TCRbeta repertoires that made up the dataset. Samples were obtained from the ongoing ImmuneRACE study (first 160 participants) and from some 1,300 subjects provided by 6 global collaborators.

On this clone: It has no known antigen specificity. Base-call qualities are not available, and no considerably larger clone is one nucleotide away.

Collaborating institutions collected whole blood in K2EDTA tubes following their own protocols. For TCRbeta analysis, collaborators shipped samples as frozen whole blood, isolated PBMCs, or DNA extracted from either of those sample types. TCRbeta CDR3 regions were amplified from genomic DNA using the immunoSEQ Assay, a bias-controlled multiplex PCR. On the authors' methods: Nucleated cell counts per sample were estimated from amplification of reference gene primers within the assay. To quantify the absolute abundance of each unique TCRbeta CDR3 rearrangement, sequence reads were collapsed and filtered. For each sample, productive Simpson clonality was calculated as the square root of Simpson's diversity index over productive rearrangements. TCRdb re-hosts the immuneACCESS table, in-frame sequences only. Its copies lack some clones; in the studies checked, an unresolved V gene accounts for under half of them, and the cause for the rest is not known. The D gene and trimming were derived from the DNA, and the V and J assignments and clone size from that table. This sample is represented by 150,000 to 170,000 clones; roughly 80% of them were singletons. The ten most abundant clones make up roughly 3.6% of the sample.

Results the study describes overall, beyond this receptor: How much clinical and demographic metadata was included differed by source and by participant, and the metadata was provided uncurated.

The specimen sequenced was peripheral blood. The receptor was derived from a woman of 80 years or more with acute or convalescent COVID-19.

The DNA sequence follows: TGTGCCAGCAGCCCGTCGGGGACAGTCATAAATAATTCACCCCTCCACTTT. Its amino acids are CASSPSGTVINNSPLHF. The rearrangement combines TRBV7-9 with TRBJ1-6, with 7 junctional bases fitting TRBD1. The germline V gene (reference sequence) supplies CDR1 SEHNR and CDR2 FQNEAQ. The CDR3 numbers 17 residues from cysteine through phenylalanine. Only the CDR3 region is kept as DNA, spanning 51 bases read in frame from base 1. Trimmed from V: 5 bases; trimmed from J: 5 bases; junction bases lacking a gene match: 12.